This TCR beta chain was retrieved from a study of memory CD4+ T cells and cytomegalovirus serostatus (dated by TCRdb to the late 2010s). About the full investigation: The cohort comprised around 35 healthy Belgian adults, 9 CMV seropositive and roughly 24 CMV seronegative. To replicate a published TCR-based CMV serostatus classifier, the researchers sequenced the CD4+ memory TCRbeta repertoires of a Belgian cohort whose cytomegalovirus serostatus was known.

As to this clone: Its antigen specificity is not known. The record has no base qualities; no much larger clone is one base away.

Counted from cysteine to phenylalanine, this CDR3 has 16 amino acids. CDR3 DNA only is kept here, 48 bases in frame from base 1. Cut back by 4 bases and 0 bases, the V and J ends lie 12 bases apart. Looking up the germline V gene yields CDR1 LGHNA and CDR2 YSLEER. Findings and caveats that apply to the study as a whole: Unlike the original study, which covered naive and memory CD4+ and CD8+ populations, the Belgian study sequenced only CD4+CD45RO+ memory cells. The original-framework classifier achieved a median bootstrapped AUC of about 0.95 with a 95% CI of 0.76-1.00 on the Belgian cohort. The results were interpreted as suggesting that the CMV-associated TCR signature is largely present in the CD4+ memory repertoire. Among the 160 or so previously reported CMV-associated TCRbeta sequences, 60 to 70 showed up in the CD4+ memory repertoires, with each one found in between one and five individuals. For CMV serostatus prediction, a median bootstrapped AUC of about 0.94 was reached with the original framework, and a median bootstrapped AUC of approximately 0.89 was reached with a US-trained random forest.

The Quick-DNA Microprep Kit was used to extract genomic DNA from the sorted cells. TCRbeta DNA was amplified with the immunoSEQ hsTCRbeta kit following the manufacturer's protocol. TCRbeta libraries were sequenced on an Illumina MiSeq instrument. Per the source publication's procedure: Removing out-of-frame sequences left approximately 2,000,000 distinct TCRbeta sequences, an average of roughly 67,000 per individual. Each individual was scored according to the count of roughly 170 previously reported CMV-associated TCRbeta sequences and the total productive distinct TCRbeta count. A beta-binomial model was reimplemented in Python, and scikit-learn random forests with default parameters were trained on data from the US cohort. Classifier performance on the Belgian cohort was reported as the median AUC with percentile confidence intervals calculated over 10,000 bootstrap iterations. TCRdb limited this immuneACCESS table to in-frame rearrangements with V and J called. A share of clones is missing; checked studies link under half to unresolved V genes, and the rest is unexplained. V, J and clone size are those of that table, while D and trimming were read from the DNA. This sample holds tens of thousands of clones; about 80% were observed only once. The ten largest clones represent 1% of the sample.

A FACSAria II was used to sort memory CD4+ T cells, defined as single viable CD3+CD4+CD8-CD45RO+ cells. CMV serostatus was determined using a Roche Elecsys assay that detects serum IgG against CMV pp150, pp28, p38 and p52. Following thawing, total CD4+ T cells were enriched through positive selection using CD4 magnetic microbeads. Samples originated from another study that specifically interrogated the CD4+ T cell memory repertoire. Following standard operating procedures, peripheral blood mononuclear cells were isolated and cryopreserved, while serum was kept at -80 degrees C. CD3-PerCP (BW264/56), CD4-APC (RPA-T4), CD45RO-PE (UCHT1) and CD8-Pacific Orange (3B5) antibodies were used for staining, and non-viable cells were excluded with Sytox blue.

The clonotype was recovered from an adult in good health and CMV-seronegative. The source material was memory CD4+ T cells from blood. The V and J segments used are TRBV4-3 and TRBJ1-4; no confident D gene assignment can be made. The sequenced DNA is TGCGCCAGCAGCCTACAAAGGGCCTCAACTAATGAAAAACTGTTTTTT. Translation gives CASSLQRASTNEKLFF.